The sample holds many counts of the clone carrying this TCR beta chain. This specimen belongs to a study of T cells of healthy individuals. One entry per CDR3 protein results from TCRdb running MiXCR on the 5' RACE reads. The table shows 41,000 or so distinct CDR3 sequences, with 4% to 5% occurring only once. The clonotype comes from a human donor in good health.

This CDR3 reads CASSALAGVPNEQFF. CDR3 nucleotide sequence: TGTGCCAGCAGTGCACTAGCGGGGGTTCCAAATGAGCAGTTCTTC. The chain joins TRBV27 to TRBJ2-1, with TRBD2 identical over 11 bases. The CDR3 covers 15 residues. Germline CDR1 MNHEY, CDR2 SMNVEV (reference sequence). J lost 7 bases, V lost 5 bases, and 7 bases had no gene match.